These T cell receptor beta chains were read from a single sample in a study of T cell changes during pregnancy in multiple sclerosis. Libraries were prepared by immunoSEQ multiplex PCR; TCRdb keeps only in-frame clonotypes and omits some of them. The sample lists about 57,000 clones, approximately 90% seen once, with 2% to 2.5% in the top ten. The sequencing here drew on peripheral blood, taken in the first trimester of pregnancy. These receptors were collected from a female donor in good health, enrolled as a control in a pregnancy study. The CDR3 runs from the conserved cysteine through the conserved F or W. D genes are given only for firm matches. Some rows have no size entry. The others give once, few or many, or a class for an expanded clone.

V gene	J gene	D gene	clone size	CDR3 protein	CDR3 DNA
TRBV7-9	TRBJ1-2	NA	few	CASSFSTGNGYTF	TGTGCCAGCAGCTTTTCAACAGGGAATGGCTACACCTTC
TRBV7-8	TRBJ1-2	TRBD1	NA	CASSRGTGGYGYTF	TGTGCCAGCAGCCGTGGGACAGGGGGTTATGGCTACACCTTC
TRBV2	TRBJ1-1	NA	NA	CASTWGDSGPTEAFF	TGTGCCAGCACCTGGGGCGACTCAGGGCCCACTGAAGCTTTCTTT
TRBV5-1	TRBJ1-1	TRBD1	NA	CASSSGTENTEAFF	TGCGCCAGCAGTTCCGGGACAGAGAACACTGAAGCTTTCTTT
TRBV6-4	TRBJ2-1	TRBD2	NA	CASSDGREGNEQFF	TGTGCCAGCAGTGACGGGCGGGAGGGCAATGAGCAGTTCTTC
TRBV2	TRBJ2-1	NA	once	CASRPPVANEQFF	TGTGCCAGCAGACCTCCGGTTGCCAATGAGCAGTTCTTC
TRBV12-5	TRBJ2-5	TRBD2	NA	CASGSLAGQETQYF	TGTGCTAGTGGTTCCCTAGCGGGCCAAGAGACCCAGTACTTC
TRBV11-2	TRBJ2-7	NA	NA	CASRARQGPDEQYF	TGTGCCAGCAGGGCCCGTCAGGGGCCGGACGAGCAGTACTTC
TRBV5-1	TRBJ2-1	TRBD2	once	CASSLGLAGGRYNEQFF	TGCGCCAGCAGCCTTGGACTAGCGGGAGGCCGCTACAATGAGCAGTTCTTC
TRBV7-9	TRBJ2-1	TRBD1	NA	CASSSPGGGNEQFF	TGTGCCAGCAGCTCCCCAGGGGGCGGGAATGAGCAGTTCTTC
TRBV14	TRBJ2-1	NA	medium-sized	CASSQGRRTNEQFF	TGTGCCAGCAGCCAAGGGAGGCGGACTAATGAGCAGTTCTTC
TRBV4-1	TRBJ2-1	NA	NA	CASSQSSGSSSYNEQFF	TGCGCCAGCAGCCAATCGTCGGGAAGTTCCTCCTACAATGAGCAGTTCTTC
TRBV7-9	TRBJ1-1	NA	NA	CASSDQGIIMNTEAFF	TGTGCCAGCAGCGATCAGGGGATCATAATGAACACTGAAGCTTTCTTT
TRBV6-5	TRBJ1-1	NA	NA	CASSFGLNTEAFF	TGTGCCAGCAGTTTCGGGTTGAACACTGAAGCTTTCTTT
TRBV25-1	TRBJ1-1	NA	NA	CASRPAKGDLAEAFF	TGTGCCAGCAGGCCAGCCAAGGGAGATCTCGCTGAAGCTTTCTTT
TRBV19	TRBJ1-6	NA	NA	CASSQQPNSPLHF	TGTGCCAGTAGTCAACAGCCGAATTCACCCCTCCACTTT
TRBV5-1	TRBJ1-4	TRBD1	NA	CASSFGTANEKLFF	TGCGCCAGCAGCTTCGGGACAGCTAATGAAAAACTGTTTTTT
TRBV7-9	TRBJ2-7	NA	NA	CASGFQDRTYEQYF	TGTGCCAGCGGCTTCCAAGACAGGACCTACGAGCAGTACTTC
TRBV6-1	TRBJ2-5	NA	NA	CASSVLETQYF	TGTGCCAGCAGTGTATTGGAGACCCAGTACTTC
TRBV6-6	TRBJ2-6	NA	NA	CASSTTGANVLTF	TGTGCCAGCAGTACTACTGGGGCCAACGTCCTGACTTTC
TRBV18	TRBJ1-1	TRBD1	NA	CASSLGTGGRSEAFF	TGTGCCAGCTCCCTCGGGACAGGGGGACGGTCTGAAGCTTTCTTT
TRBV6-5	TRBJ2-7	TRBD2	NA	CASSYSGIREQYF	TGTGCCAGCAGCTATAGCGGGATACGCGAGCAGTACTTC
TRBV4-1	TRBJ2-7	TRBD1	NA	CASSGDRGGGLYEQYF	TGCGCCAGCAGCGGCGACAGGGGGGGCGGACTCTACGAGCAGTACTTC
TRBV9	TRBJ2-2	TRBD1	NA	CASSVTTGVPGELFF	TGTGCCAGCAGCGTAACGACAGGGGTGCCCGGGGAGCTGTTTTTT
TRBV2	TRBJ1-2	TRBD1	NA	CASLNQGARGYTF	TGTGCCAGCTTAAATCAGGGGGCCCGTGGCTACACCTTC
TRBV9	TRBJ2-3	NA	NA	CASSVVGPGINTQYF	TGTGCCAGCAGCGTAGTGGGGCCTGGGATTAATACGCAGTATTTT
TRBV7-6	TRBJ1-1	TRBD1	NA	CASSSQINRGHTEAFF	TGTGCCAGCAGCTCGCAGATAAACAGGGGGCACACTGAAGCTTTCTTT
TRBV5-1	TRBJ1-6	NA	once	CASSFGDHNSPLHF	TGCGCCAGCAGCTTCGGGGATCATAATTCACCCCTCCACTTT
TRBV7-3	TRBJ2-7	TRBD1	NA	CASSLFPGTGYEQYF	TGTGCCAGCAGCCTCTTTCCTGGGACAGGCTACGAGCAGTACTTC
TRBV12-5	TRBJ1-1	NA	NA	CASGLSQNTEAFF	TGTGCTAGTGGCCTGAGTCAGAACACTGAAGCTTTCTTT
TRBV10-3	TRBJ2-3	TRBD2	NA	CAINSGGTDTQYF	TGTGCCATCAACAGCGGGGGCACAGATACGCAGTATTTT
TRBV30	TRBJ2-7	NA	NA	CAWSAQREQYF	TGTGCCTGGAGTGCTCAGAGGGAGCAGTACTTC
TRBV5-1	TRBJ2-3	TRBD2	NA	CASSLGAGGPDTDTQYF	TGCGCCAGCAGCTTGGGAGCGGGAGGGCCCGACACAGATACGCAGTATTTT
TRBV10-3	TRBJ1-3	NA	NA	CASTDLSGNTIYF	TGTGCCTCGACAGACCTCTCTGGAAACACCATATATTTT
TRBV4-1	TRBJ2-1	TRBD2	NA	CASSQENLAVYNEQFF	TGCGCCAGCAGCCAAGAAAACCTAGCGGTATACAATGAGCAGTTCTTC
TRBV25-1	TRBJ1-2	NA	NA	CASRTGYGYTF	TGTGCCAGCAGAACAGGCTACGGCTACACCTTC
TRBV20-1	TRBJ2-3	NA	NA	CSAGTDTQYF	TGCAGTGCCGGGACAGATACGCAGTATTTT
TRBV28	TRBJ1-5	TRBD1	many	CASSYTDRANQPQHF	TGTGCCAGCAGTTATACGGACAGGGCCAATCAGCCCCAGCATTTT
TRBV7-9	TRBJ2-3	TRBD2	NA	CASSSGTSGRIRTDTQYF	TGTGCCAGCAGCTCGGGGACTAGCGGGAGGATTCGCACAGATACGCAGTATTTT
TRBV28	TRBJ1-1	NA	NA	CASSKSGGGTEAFF	TGTGCCAGCAGTAAAAGTGGGGGGGGAACTGAAGCTTTCTTT
TRBV5-1	TRBJ1-5	NA	NA	CASSLGGGWNQPQHF	TGCGCCAGCAGCTTGGGGGGAGGGTGGAATCAGCCCCAGCATTTT
TRBV5-5	TRBJ2-3	TRBD2	NA	CASSPRLAGGRGTDTQYF	TGTGCCAGCAGCCCTCGTTTAGCGGGGGGGCGAGGCACAGATACGCAGTATTTT
TRBV9	TRBJ1-6	NA	NA	CASSGEGDGSSYNSPLHF	TGTGCCAGCAGCGGTGAAGGCGACGGGAGCTCCTATAATTCACCCCTCCACTTT
TRBV5-1	TRBJ2-2	NA	NA	CASSLSRRNTGELFF	TGCGCCAGCAGCCTATCTAGAAGGAACACCGGGGAGCTGTTTTTT
TRBV2	TRBJ2-1	NA	NA	CASSELGGALYNEQFF	TGTGCCAGCAGTGAACTTGGAGGGGCCCTCTACAATGAGCAGTTCTTC
TRBV7-2	TRBJ2-3	TRBD2	NA	CASVRGAGGTDTQYF	TGTGCCAGCGTCCGGGGAGCGGGGGGCACAGATACGCAGTATTTT
TRBV7-3	TRBJ1-2	NA	NA	CASSLSNSYGYTF	TGTGCCAGCAGCTTAAGTAACAGCTATGGCTACACCTTC
TRBV2	TRBJ2-5	NA	NA	CASNHGGVNQETQYF	TGTGCCAGCAACCACGGCGGGGTAAACCAAGAGACCCAGTACTTC
TRBV7-6	TRBJ1-1	TRBD1	few	CASSLTGAITEAFF	TGTGCCAGCAGCCTGACAGGGGCAATCACTGAAGCTTTCTTT
TRBV10-3	TRBJ2-7	TRBD2	NA	CAISGALGTSGDAISYEQYF	TGTGCCATCAGTGGCGCGCTGGGGACTAGCGGGGACGCCATCTCCTACGAGCAGTACTTC
TRBV5-4	TRBJ2-1	TRBD1	NA	CASTGQDNEQFF	TGTGCCAGCACCGGACAGGACAATGAGCAGTTCTTC
TRBV6-5	TRBJ2-7	NA	NA	CASSYEAVPYEQYF	TGTGCCAGCAGTTATGAGGCAGTTCCCTACGAGCAGTACTTC
TRBV15	TRBJ2-5	TRBD1	NA	CATSSGTGDWETQYF	TGTGCCACCAGCAGCGGGACAGGGGATTGGGAGACCCAGTACTTC
TRBV7-9	TRBJ1-5	TRBD1	NA	CASSLGTGRIDQPQHF	TGTGCCAGCAGCTTGGGGACAGGGCGAATCGACCAGCCCCAGCATTTT
TRBV10-1	TRBJ2-5	NA	NA	CASRGEGETQYF	TGCGCCAGCAGGGGTGAGGGAGAGACCCAGTACTTC
TRBV19	TRBJ1-2	TRBD1	NA	CASSTDRGNYGYTF	TGTGCCAGTAGTACGGACAGGGGAAACTATGGCTACACCTTC
TRBV29-1	TRBJ2-4	TRBD2	once	CSVGTSGLAKNIQYF	TGCAGCGTGGGGACTAGCGGACTAGCCAAAAACATTCAGTACTTC
TRBV6-5	TRBJ2-2	NA	NA	CASSYQPGSGELFF	TGTGCCAGCAGTTATCAGCCAGGCAGCGGGGAGCTGTTTTTT